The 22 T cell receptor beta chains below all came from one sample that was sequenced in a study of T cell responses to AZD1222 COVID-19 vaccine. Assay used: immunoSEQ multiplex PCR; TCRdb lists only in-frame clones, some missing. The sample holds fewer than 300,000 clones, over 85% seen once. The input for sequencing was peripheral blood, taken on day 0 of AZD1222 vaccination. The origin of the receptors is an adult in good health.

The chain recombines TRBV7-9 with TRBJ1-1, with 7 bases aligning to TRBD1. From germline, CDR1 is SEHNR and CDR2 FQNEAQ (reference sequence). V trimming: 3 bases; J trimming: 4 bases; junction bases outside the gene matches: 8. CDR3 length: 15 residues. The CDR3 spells CASSFWVRGGTEAFF. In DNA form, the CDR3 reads TGTGCCAGCAGCTTCTGGGTCAGGGGGGGCACTGAAGCTTTCTTT.

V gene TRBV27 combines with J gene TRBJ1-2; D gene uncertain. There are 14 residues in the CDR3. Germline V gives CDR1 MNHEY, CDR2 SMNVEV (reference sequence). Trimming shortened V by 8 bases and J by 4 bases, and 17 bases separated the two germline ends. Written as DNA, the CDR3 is TGTGCCAGCCGACCCCGCCCAGAGAGCTATGGCTACACCTTC. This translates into CASRPRPESYGYTF.

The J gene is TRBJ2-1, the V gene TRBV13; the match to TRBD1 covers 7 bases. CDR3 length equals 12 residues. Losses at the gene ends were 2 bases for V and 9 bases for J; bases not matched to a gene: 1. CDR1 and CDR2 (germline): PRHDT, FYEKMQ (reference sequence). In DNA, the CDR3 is TGTGCCAGCAGCTTATCAGGGGGTGAGCAGTTCTTC. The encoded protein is CASSLSGGEQFF. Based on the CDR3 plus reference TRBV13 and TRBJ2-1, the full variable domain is AAGVIQSPRHLIKEKRETATLKCYPIPRHDTVYWYQQGPGQDPQFLISFYEKMQSDKGSIPDRFSAQQFSDYHSELNMSSLELGDSALYFCASSLSGGEQFFGPGTRLTVL.

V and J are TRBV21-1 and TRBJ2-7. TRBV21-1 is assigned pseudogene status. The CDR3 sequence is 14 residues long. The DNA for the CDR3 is TGTGCCAGCAGCAAAGATAGGTTCTCCTACGAGCAGTACTTC. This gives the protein CASSKDRFSYEQYF.

CDR3 nucleotide sequence: TGTGCCAGCTCAAGGACAGGGACTGAAGCTTTCTTT. It yields the protein CASSRTGTEAFF. This chain uses TRBV18 with TRBJ1-1; TRBD1 matches at 8 bases. CDR3 size: 12 residues. Trimming at V came to 5 bases and at J to 5 bases, leaving 1 base not matched to a gene. Germline V CDR1 and CDR2: KGHSH, LQKENI.

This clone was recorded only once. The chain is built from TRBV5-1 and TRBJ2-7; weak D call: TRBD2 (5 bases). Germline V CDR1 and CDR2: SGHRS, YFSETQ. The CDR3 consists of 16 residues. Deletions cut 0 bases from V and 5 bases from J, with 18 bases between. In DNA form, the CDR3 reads TGCGCCAGCAGCTTGGGGGCCCCCTTGGGGAGCAACGAGCAGTACTTC. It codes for CASSLGAPLGSNEQYF. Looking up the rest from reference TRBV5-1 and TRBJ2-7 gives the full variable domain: KAGVTQTPRYLIKTRGQQVTLSCSPISGHRSVSWYQQTPGQGLQFLFEYFSETQRNKGNFPGRFSGRQFSNSRSEMNVSTLELGDSALYLCASSLGAPLGSNEQYFGPGTRLTVT.

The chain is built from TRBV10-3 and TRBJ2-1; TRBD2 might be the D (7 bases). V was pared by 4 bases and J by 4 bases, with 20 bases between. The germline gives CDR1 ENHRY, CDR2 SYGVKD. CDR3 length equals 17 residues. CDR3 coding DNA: TGTGCCATCAGTGCTCGAAGGGGGGGGATAGGGTACAATGAGCAGTTCTTC. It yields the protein CAISARRGGIGYNEQFF.

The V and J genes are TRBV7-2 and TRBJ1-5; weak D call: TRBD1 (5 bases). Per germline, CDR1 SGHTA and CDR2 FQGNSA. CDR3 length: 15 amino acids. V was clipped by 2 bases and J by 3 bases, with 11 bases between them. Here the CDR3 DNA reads TGTGCCAGCAGCTTAACGGGACGGGTCAATCAGCCCCAGCATTTT. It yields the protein CASSLTGRVNQPQHF.

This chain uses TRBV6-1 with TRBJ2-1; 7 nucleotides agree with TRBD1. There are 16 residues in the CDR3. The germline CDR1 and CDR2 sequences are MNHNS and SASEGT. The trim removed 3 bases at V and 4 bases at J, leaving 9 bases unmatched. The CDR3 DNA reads TGTGCCAGCAGTGATGGAGGACAGGTCTTTTACAATGAGCAGTTCTTC. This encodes CASSDGGQVFYNEQFF.

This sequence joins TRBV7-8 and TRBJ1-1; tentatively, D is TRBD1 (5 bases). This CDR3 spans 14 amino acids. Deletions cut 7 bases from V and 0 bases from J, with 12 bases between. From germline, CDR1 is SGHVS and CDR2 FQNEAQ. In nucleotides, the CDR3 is TGTGCCAGCACCCAACGAGGGGTGAACACTGAAGCTTTCTTT. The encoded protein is CASTQRGVNTEAFF.

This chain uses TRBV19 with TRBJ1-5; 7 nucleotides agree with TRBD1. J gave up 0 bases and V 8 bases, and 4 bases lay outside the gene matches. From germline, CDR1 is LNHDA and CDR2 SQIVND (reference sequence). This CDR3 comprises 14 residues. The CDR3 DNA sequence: TGTGCCAGTCGGGACAGTCATAGCAATCAGCCCCAGCATTTT. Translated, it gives CASRDSHSNQPQHF.

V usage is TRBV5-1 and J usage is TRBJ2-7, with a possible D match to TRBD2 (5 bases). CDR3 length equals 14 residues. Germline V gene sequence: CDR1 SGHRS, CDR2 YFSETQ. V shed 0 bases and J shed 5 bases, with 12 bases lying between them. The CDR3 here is CASSLGEGPNEQYF. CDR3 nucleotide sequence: TGCGCCAGCAGCTTGGGCGAGGGTCCCAACGAGCAGTACTTC.

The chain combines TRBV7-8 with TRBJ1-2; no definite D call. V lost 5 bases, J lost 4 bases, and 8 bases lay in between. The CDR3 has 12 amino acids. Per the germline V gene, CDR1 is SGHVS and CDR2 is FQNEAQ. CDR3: CASSPQFYGYTF. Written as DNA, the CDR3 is TGTGCCAGCAGCCCGCAGTTCTATGGCTACACCTTC.

For the CDR3, the DNA is TGCGCCAGCAGCCAAGATAAAACTAGCTACGAGCAGTACTTC. Amino acids: CASSQDKTSYEQYF. The chain recombines TRBV4-3 with TRBJ2-7; possible D gene TRBD2, 5 bases. The V gene's germline CDR1 is LGHNA and CDR2 YSLEER. This CDR3 contains 14 residues. V gave up 0 bases and J gave up 3 bases, with 9 bases separating them.

CDR3 in amino acids: CASSQGWRSQETQYF. The CDR3 DNA sequence: TGTGCCAGCAGCCAGGGCTGGCGGTCCCAAGAGACCCAGTACTTC. The rearrangement uses TRBV14 and TRBJ2-5, with D unclear. Germline CDR1 reads SGHDN; CDR2 reads FVKESK. The CDR3 contains 15 residues. V was clipped by 3 bases and J by 1 base, with 12 bases between them.

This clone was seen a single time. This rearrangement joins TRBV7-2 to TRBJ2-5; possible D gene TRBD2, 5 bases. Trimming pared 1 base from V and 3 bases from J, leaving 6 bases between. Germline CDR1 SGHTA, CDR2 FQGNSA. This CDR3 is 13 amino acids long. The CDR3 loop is CASSLEREETQYF. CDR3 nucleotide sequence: TGTGCCAGCAGCTTAGAGAGGGAAGAGACCCAGTACTTC.

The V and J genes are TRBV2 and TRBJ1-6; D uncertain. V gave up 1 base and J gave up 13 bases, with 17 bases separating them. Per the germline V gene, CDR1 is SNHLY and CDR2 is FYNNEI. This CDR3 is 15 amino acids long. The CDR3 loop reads CASSEGPAGRSPLHF. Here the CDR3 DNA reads TGTGCCAGCAGTGAAGGGCCGGCAGGACGAAGTCCCCTCCACTTT.

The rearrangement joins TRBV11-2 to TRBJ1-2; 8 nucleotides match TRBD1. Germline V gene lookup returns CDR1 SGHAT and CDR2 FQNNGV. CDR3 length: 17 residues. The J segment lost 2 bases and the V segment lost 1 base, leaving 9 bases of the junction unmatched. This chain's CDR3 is CASSLGQTGDLNYGYTF. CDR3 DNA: TGTGCCAGCAGCTTAGGACAGACAGGGGACTTGAACTATGGCTACACCTTC.

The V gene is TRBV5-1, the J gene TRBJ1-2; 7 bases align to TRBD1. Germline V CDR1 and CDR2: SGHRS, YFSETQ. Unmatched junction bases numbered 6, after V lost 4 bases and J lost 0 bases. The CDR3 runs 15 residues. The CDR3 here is CASSNGTATNYGYTF. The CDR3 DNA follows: TGCGCCAGCAGCAATGGGACAGCTACTAACTATGGCTACACCTTC.

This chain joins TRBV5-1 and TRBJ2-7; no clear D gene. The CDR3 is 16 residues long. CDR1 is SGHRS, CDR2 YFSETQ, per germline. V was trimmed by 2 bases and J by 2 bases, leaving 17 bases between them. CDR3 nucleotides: TGCGCCAGCAGCTTTGATGGTATTGAGTATGCCTACGAGCAGTACTTC. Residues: CASSFDGIEYAYEQYF.

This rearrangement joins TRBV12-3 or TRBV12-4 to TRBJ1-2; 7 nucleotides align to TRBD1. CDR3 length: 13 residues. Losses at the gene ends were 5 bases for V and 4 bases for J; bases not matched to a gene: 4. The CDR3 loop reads CASSPGQIYGYTF. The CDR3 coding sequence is TGTGCCAGCAGTCCGGGACAGATCTATGGCTACACCTTC.

CDR3 bases: TGCAGCGTCTCCGGACCCGGGGAGCTGTTTTTT. As protein: CSVSGPGELFF. The V gene is TRBV29-1, the J gene TRBJ2-2; no definite D call. Looked up from germline, CDR1 is SQVTM and CDR2 is ANQGSEA. V was shortened by 6 bases and J by 6 bases, with 8 bases between the two germline ends. The CDR3 length is 11 residues.